The 17 T cell receptor beta chains listed next were all sequenced from one sample in a study of cytomegalovirus exposure and HLA in healthy donors. PCR was performed using 60 Vbeta and 13 Jbeta primers. The table came from immunoSEQ multiplex PCR; TCRdb's copy has only in-frame clones and leaves some out. The sample shows approximately 100,000 clones, under 90% of them seen only once. Sample: PBMCs. The receptors come from a woman between 25 and 40 years old in good health and CMV-seronegative.

This clone was found a few times. This chain joins TRBV4-1 and TRBJ1-5; perhaps TRBD1 as D (5 bases). Deletions cut 0 bases from V and 1 base from J, with 13 bases between. Germline values: CDR1 MGHRA, CDR2 YSYEKL. The CDR3 consists of 17 residues. This chain's CDR3 is CASSQEAGVGSNQPQHF. The DNA for the CDR3 is TGCGCCAGCAGCCAAGAAGCGGGGGTAGGAAGCAATCAGCCCCAGCATTTT.

For this clone: A read error may produce the germline difference seen at one junction end. J is TRBJ2-7 and V is TRBV5-1, with D perhaps TRBD1 (5 bases). Germline V lookup: CDR1 SGHRS, CDR2 YFSETQ. The CDR3 runs 8 residues. In DNA, the CDR3 is TGCGCCATCCCGACAGCTGACTTC. Its translation is CAIPTADF.

The chain has TRBV7-3 and TRBJ2-7, with a weak D call TRBD1 (6 bases). This CDR3 comprises 14 residues. V shed 1 base and J shed 2 bases, with 9 bases lying between them. Germline CDR1 and CDR2: SGHTA and FQGTGA. Written as DNA, the CDR3 is TGTGCCAGCAGCTTAAATGCAGGGGCCTACGAGCAGTACTTC. Translating it yields CASSLNAGAYEQYF.

V usage is TRBV19 and J usage is TRBJ1-2, with 10 bases identical to TRBD1. Trimming at V came to 10 bases and at J to 5 bases, leaving 19 bases not matched to a gene. The CDR3 runs to 17 residues. From germline, CDR1 is LNHDA and CDR2 SQIVND (reference sequence). The CDR3 nucleotides are TGTGCCAATAGCCCCACGGACAGGGGGATTGTTGGATATGGCTACACCTTC. Translating it yields CANSPTDRGIVGYGYTF.

The chain recombines TRBV11-2 with TRBJ2-1, with 10 bases matching TRBD2. Germline values: CDR1 SGHAT, CDR2 FQNNGV. The junction had 8 bases not matched to a gene; V was cut back by 5 bases and J by 7 bases. The CDR3 extends over 15 amino acids. The DNA of the CDR3 is TGTGCCAGCAGCCCCCGAGGAGCGGGAGGGAATGAGCAGTTCTTC. It is translated as CASSPRGAGGNEQFF.

There are a few counts of this clone. This chain joins TRBV6-1 and TRBJ1-1; TRBD1 agrees at 7 bases. The CDR3 loop spans 14 amino acids. Losses at the gene ends were 7 bases for V and 3 bases for J; bases not matched to a gene: 8. Germline assignment: CDR1 MNHNS and CDR2 SASEGT. Here the CDR3 DNA reads TGTGCCAGCATAAGACAGGGTGGGTACACTGAAGCTTTCTTT. It is translated as CASIRQGGYTEAFF.

The chain joins TRBV27 to TRBJ1-5, with 8 nucleotides matching TRBD1. Trimming removed 2 bases from V and 5 bases from J; junction bases left unmatched: 5. The CDR3 runs to 15 residues. The germline V gene encodes CDR1 MNHEY and CDR2 SMNVEV (reference sequence). In nucleotides, the CDR3 is TGTGCCAGCAGTTTAGCGGGGACAGGAGATCAGCCCCAGCATTTT. Translated, it gives CASSLAGTGDQPQHF.

The chain is built from TRBV2 and TRBJ2-1; 7 bases map to TRBD2. Germline CDR1 reads SNHLY; CDR2 reads FYNNEI. V dropped 7 bases and J dropped 5; count of bases not matched to a gene: 11. The CDR3 contains 15 residues. In DNA, the CDR3 is TGTGCCAGCATGGCGGGGGAGCTACGCCACAATGAGCAGTTCTTC. This gives the protein CASMAGELRHNEQFF.

The rearrangement joins TRBV2 to TRBJ1-5; D is unresolved. V lost 6 bases, J lost 6 bases, and 15 bases lay in between. The CDR3 consists of 14 residues. CDR1 SNHLY and CDR2 FYNNEI come from the germline V gene. The CDR3 sequence is CASRVQDGVQPQHF. The CDR3 DNA reads TGTGCCAGCAGAGTTCAGGACGGGGTTCAGCCCCAGCATTTT.

This clone was counted only a few times. DNA of the CDR3: TGTGCCAGCAGCCCCCTACCGAATGAGCAGTTCTTC. This translates into CASSPLPNEQFF. The chain joins TRBV6-6 to TRBJ2-1; D ambiguous. Trimming removed 6 bases at V and 7 bases at J, with 10 bases between. This CDR3 contains 12 residues. Germline values: CDR1 MNHNY, CDR2 SVGAGI (reference sequence).

The chain is built from TRBV6-1 and TRBJ2-1; 8 nucleotides align to TRBD2. CDR3 size: 14 residues. V lost 2 bases and J lost 15; bases outside the gene matches: 12. Germline V gives CDR1 MNHNS, CDR2 SASEGT. In DNA form, the CDR3 reads TGTGCCAGCAGTGAAAGCGGTCTAGCGGGTCGACTGTTCTTC. It specifies CASSESGLAGRLFF.

CDR3 protein: CASSRSESGGLFF. CDR3 nucleotide sequence: TGTGCCAGCAGCCGTTCCGAAAGTGGCGGGCTGTTTTTT. This sequence joins TRBV7-8 and TRBJ1-4; no clear D gene. V was clipped by 5 bases and J by 14 bases, with 18 bases between them. CDR3 length: 13 residues. Per germline, CDR1 SGHVS and CDR2 FQNEAQ.

The chain links TRBV9 to TRBJ2-2; 11 bases fit TRBD2. Germline CDR1 reads SGDLS; CDR2 reads YYNGEE. CDR3 size: 16 residues. Trimming at V came to 4 bases and at J to 7 bases, leaving 9 bases not matched to a gene. In DNA, the CDR3 is TGTGCCAGCAGCCTCCTTAGCGGGAGGGCGGTCGGGGAGCTGTTTTTT. Translation gives CASSLLSGRAVGELFF.

This clone was picked up a small number of times. The chain employs TRBV28 and TRBJ2-2; maybe TRBD1 (5 bases). V lost 5 bases and J lost 4, with 14 bases in between. This CDR3 contains 15 residues. Germline V gene data show CDR1 as MDHEN and CDR2 as SYDVKM. CDR3 region: CASSRSQGSTGELFF. The CDR3 DNA sequence: TGTGCCAGCAGTCGGTCGCAGGGAAGCACCGGGGAGCTGTTTTTT.

This clone was picked up one time. The chain recombines TRBV19 with TRBJ2-2; tentatively, D is TRBD1 (5 bases). V was clipped by 2 bases and J by 3 bases, with 10 bases between them. From germline, CDR1 is LNHDA and CDR2 SQIVND (reference sequence). The CDR3 length is 15 residues. The CDR3 DNA follows: TGTGCCAGTAGTATACCCAGGGTTGACACCGGGGAGCTGTTTTTT. Its protein is CASSIPRVDTGELFF.

The rearrangement uses TRBV6-1 and TRBJ2-7, with 7 bases that match TRBD2. After removal of 6 bases from V and 2 bases from J, the junction contained 7 bases not matched to a gene. The CDR3 extends over 14 amino acids. CDR1 is MNHNS and CDR2 is SASEGT in the germline V gene. CDR3: CASRWGEGAYEQYF. The DNA of the CDR3 is TGTGCCAGCAGGTGGGGGGAGGGCGCCTACGAGCAGTACTTC.

The V and J genes are TRBV5-6 and TRBJ2-5; a possible D gene is TRBD2 (6 bases). V was clipped by 7 bases and J by 4 bases, with 14 bases between them. This CDR3 spans 13 amino acids. Germline loops: CDR1 SGHDT, CDR2 YYEEEE. The CDR3 reads CASRLTRGETQYF. The CDR3 DNA follows: TGTGCCAGCCGCCTGACTAGGGGAGAGACCCAGTACTTC.